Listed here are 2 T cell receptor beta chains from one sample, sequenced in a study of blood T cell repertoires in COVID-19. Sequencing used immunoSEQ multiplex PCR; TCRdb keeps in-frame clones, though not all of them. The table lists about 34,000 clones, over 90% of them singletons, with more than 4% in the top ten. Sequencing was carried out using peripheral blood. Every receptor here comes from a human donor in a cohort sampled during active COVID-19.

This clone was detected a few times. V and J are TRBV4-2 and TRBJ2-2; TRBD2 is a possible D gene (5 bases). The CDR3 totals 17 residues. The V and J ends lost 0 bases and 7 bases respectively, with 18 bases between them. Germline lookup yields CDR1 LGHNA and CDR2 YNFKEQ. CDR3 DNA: TGTGCCAGCAGCCAAGAAAGAGGACTGACATTCGGCGGGGAGCTGTTTTTT. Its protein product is CASSQERGLTFGGELFF.

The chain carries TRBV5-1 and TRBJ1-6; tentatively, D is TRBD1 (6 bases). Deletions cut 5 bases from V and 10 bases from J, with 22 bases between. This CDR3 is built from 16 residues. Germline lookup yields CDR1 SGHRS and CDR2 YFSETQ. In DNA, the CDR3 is TGCGCCAGCAGACCGGTGTCAGGGGTTGGTTCCTCACCCCTCCACTTT. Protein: CASRPVSGVGSSPLHF.